These 30 T cell receptor beta chains originate from one sample sequenced in a study of shared clonotypes between healthy human individuals. Assay: immunoSEQ multiplex PCR; the TCRdb copy retains only in-frame clones and omits some. The sample has under 2,500,000 clones, approximately 94% seen once. Sequencing input: naive CD4+ T cells sorted from blood. The subset was: CD45RA+ positively selected. The receptors originated from a man younger than 30 in good health.

The CDR3 DNA sequence: TGTGCCAGCGCGAGGCAAGGGGTAGCCTACGAGCAGTACTTC. It specifies CASARQGVAYEQYF. The rearrangement uses TRBV18 and TRBJ2-7; a weak D match, TRBD1 (5 bases). With 8 bases removed from V and 2 bases from J, the gap between germline ends came to 16 bases. There are 14 residues in the CDR3. Germline V CDR1 and CDR2: KGHSH, LQKENI.

Comments on this clone: Other nucleotide sequences in the sample specify the same CDR3. The chain employs TRBV15 and TRBJ2-3; perhaps TRBD2 as D (5 bases). The CDR3 length is 13 residues. The V end lost 0 bases, the J end lost 6 bases, and 7 bases lay between the germline ends. The V gene's germline CDR1 is LNHNV and CDR2 YYDKDF (reference sequence). Here the CDR3 reads CATSRDPGDTQYF. For the CDR3, the DNA is TGTGCCACCAGCAGAGATCCGGGGGATACGCAGTATTTT.

The chain couples TRBV5-3 to TRBJ1-2; the D is unclear. TRBV5-3 is annotated as an ORF whose role is uncertain. V lost 0 bases and J lost 1, with 22 bases in between. The CDR3 loop spans 19 amino acids. CDR3 region: CARSLEIMSGPNINYGYTF. CDR3 DNA sequence: TGTGCCAGAAGCTTGGAAATTATGTCAGGCCCGAATATTAACTATGGCTACACCTTC.

This rearrangement joins TRBV7-2 to TRBJ2-3, with D perhaps TRBD2 (6 bases). Germline assignment: CDR1 SGHTA and CDR2 FQGNSA. Trimming removed 4 bases at V and 3 bases at J, with 14 bases between. The CDR3 length is 15 residues. The CDR3 loop reads CASSSPGLSTDTQYF. The CDR3 DNA sequence: TGTGCCAGCAGCTCCCCCGGACTATCAACAGATACGCAGTATTTT.

This chain uses TRBV7-2 with TRBJ2-1; 10 bases are shared with TRBD1. The germline CDR1 and CDR2 sequences are SGHTA and FQGNSA. V was clipped by 4 bases and J by 3 bases; unmatched bases: 6. CDR3 size: 16 residues. The CDR3 here is CASSSPGQGVYNEQFF. The CDR3 region has the DNA TGTGCCAGCAGCTCACCCGGACAGGGGGTCTACAATGAGCAGTTCTTC.

The chain recombines TRBV5-1 with TRBJ2-7; the match to TRBD1 covers 12 bases. V trimming: 5 bases; J trimming: 5 bases; junction bases outside the gene matches: 8. The CDR3 contains 15 residues. Germline CDR1 reads SGHRS; CDR2 reads YFSETQ. CDR3 coding DNA: TGCGCCAGCAGTTATTCGGGGACAGGGGGCCACGAGCAGTACTTC. Its translation is CASSYSGTGGHEQYF. Filled out from reference TRBV5-1 and TRBJ2-7, the complete variable domain reads KAGVTQTPRYLIKTRGQQVTLSCSPISGHRSVSWYQQTPGQGLQFLFEYFSETQRNKGNFPGRFSGRQFSNSRSEMNVSTLELGDSALYLCASSYSGTGGHEQYFGPGTRLTVT.

The gene calls are TRBV7-2 and TRBJ1-6; D uncertain. This CDR3 is built from 17 residues. Looked up from germline, CDR1 is SGHTA and CDR2 is FQGNSA. Trimming pared 1 base from V and 0 bases from J, leaving 10 bases between. CDR3 in DNA: TGTGCCAGCAGCTTAGGGGCCTCCACCTCCTATAATTCACCCCTCCACTTT. It yields the protein CASSLGASTSYNSPLHF.

CDR3 sequence: CASRVDFYEQYF. The CDR3 nucleotides are TGTGCCAGCAGGGTGGACTTCTACGAGCAGTACTTC. The J gene is TRBJ2-7, the V gene TRBV6-1; D possibly corresponds to TRBD2 (5 bases). Germline CDR1 is MNHNS and CDR2 is SASEGT. The CDR3 length is 12 residues. Trimming shortened V by 6 bases and J by 3 bases, and 9 bases separated the two germline ends.

The CDR3 reads CASTYQIRGSANSPLHF. The DNA of the CDR3 is TGTGCCAGCACCTACCAGATCCGGGGATCTGCTAATTCACCCCTCCACTTT. J is TRBJ1-6 and V is TRBV5-4; D is ambiguous. Deletions cut 6 bases from V and 6 bases from J, with 22 bases between. Germline CDR1 and CDR2: SGHNT and YYREEE (reference sequence). This CDR3 region has 17 residues. The whole variable domain, filled in from reference TRBV5-4 and TRBJ1-6, reads ETGVTQSPTHLIKTRGQQVTLRCSSQSGHNTVSWYQQALGQGPQFIFQYYREEENGRGNFPPRFSGLQFPNYSSELNVNALELDDSALYLCASTYQIRGSANSPLHFGNGTRLTVT.

The chain combines TRBV11-2 with TRBJ2-5; no clear D gene. Germline CDR1 SGHAT, CDR2 FQNNGV. The CDR3 has 15 residues. Trimming took off 4 bases at V and 5 bases at J, with 17 bases between the two ends. The CDR3: CASSSGLGKTETQYF. CDR3 nucleotides: TGTGCCAGCAGCTCGGGCCTCGGTAAAACGGAGACCCAGTACTTC. Full variable domain (outside the CDR3, taken from reference TRBV11-2 and TRBJ2-5): EAGVAQSPRYKIIEKRQSVAFWCNPISGHATLYWYQQILGQGPKLLIQFQNNGVVDDSQLPKDRFSAERLKGVDSTLKIQPAKLEDSAVYLCASSSGLGKTETQYFGPGTRLLVL.

V gene TRBV5-8 combines with J gene TRBJ2-5; a possible D gene is TRBD1 (6 bases). Trimming stripped 6 bases from V and 3 bases from J, with 18 bases between. Germline lookup yields CDR1 SGHTS and CDR2 YDEGEE. CDR3 length: 15 residues. The CDR3 loop reads CASISTGTKKETQYF. In DNA, the CDR3 is TGTGCCAGCATCTCGACCGGGACAAAAAAAGAGACCCAGTACTTC.

The chain carries TRBV10-3 and TRBJ1-2; D not certain. Germline V CDR1 and CDR2: ENHRY, SYGVKD. V lost 0 bases and J 4 bases, leaving 12 bases between the germline ends. The CDR3 totals 15 residues. The CDR3 DNA follows: TGTGCCATCAGTGAGTCCCCTTCCAGAGGCTATGGCTACACCTTC. This gives the protein CAISESPSRGYGYTF.

V is TRBV6-6 and J is TRBJ2-1, with 9 bases lining up with TRBD2. CDR3 size: 15 residues. CDR1 and CDR2 from the germline V gene are MNHNY and SVGAGI (reference sequence). Losses at the gene ends were 1 base for V and 9 bases for J; bases not matched to a gene: 7. CDR3 protein: CASSYLASGNGEQFF. The DNA for the CDR3 is TGTGCCAGCAGTTACTTGGCTAGCGGGAACGGTGAGCAGTTCTTC.

The CDR3 here is CASSFGDRGDYGYTF. CDR3 sequence (DNA): TGTGCCAGCAGTTTCGGTGACAGGGGGGACTATGGCTACACCTTC. The chain joins TRBV28 to TRBJ1-2; TRBD1 aligns across 9 bases. This CDR3 is built from 15 residues. Germline lookup yields CDR1 MDHEN and CDR2 SYDVKM. The ends lost 3 bases at V and 3 bases at J; junction bases unmatched: 5.

About this clone itself: The same CDR3 can be traced to other DNA sequences in this sample. The chain joins TRBV7-2 to TRBJ2-7, with D perhaps TRBD1 or TRBD2 (6 bases each). V was cut by 1 base and J by 0 bases, with 13 bases left in between. Germline lookup yields CDR1 SGHTA and CDR2 FQGNSA. This CDR3 is 16 amino acids long. CDR3 amino acids: CASSLVSGGNSYEQYF. The CDR3 DNA sequence: TGTGCCAGCAGCTTAGTTTCCGGGGGCAACTCCTACGAGCAGTACTTC.

With regard to this clone: Other DNA sequences from this sample encode an identical CDR3 as well. V usage is TRBV6-1 and J usage is TRBJ1-3, with D hard to call. Per the germline V gene, CDR1 is MNHNS and CDR2 is SASEGT. Trimming pared 4 bases from V and 0 bases from J, leaving 7 bases between. The CDR3 is 14 amino acids. CDR3 sequence (DNA): TGTGCCAGCAGTGGCGGGAGCTCTGGAAACACCATATATTTT. Translation gives CASSGGSSGNTIYF.

The rearrangement uses TRBV6-6 and TRBJ1-1, with 8 bases lining up with TRBD1. V gave up 4 bases and J gave up 1 base; unmatched junction bases: 2. Per the germline V gene, CDR1 is MNHNY and CDR2 is SVGAGI (reference sequence). The CDR3 is 14 residues long. Here the CDR3 reads CASSSQGANTEAFF. For the CDR3, the DNA is TGTGCCAGCAGTTCCCAGGGGGCGAACACTGAAGCTTTCTTT.

The V and J genes are TRBV11-2 and TRBJ1-1; weak D call: TRBD1 (5 bases). This CDR3 region has 14 residues. Germline CDR1 is SGHAT and CDR2 is FQNNGV. Between the trimmed V and J ends, which lost 5 bases and 2 bases, there was a span of 12 bases. The chain's CDR3 is CASSLGPINTEAFF. The CDR3 region has the DNA TGTGCCAGCAGCCTGGGACCGATAAACACTGAAGCTTTCTTT.

V gene TRBV5-4 combines with J gene TRBJ2-1, with TRBD2 matching over 14 bases. V lost 4 bases to trimming and J lost 6 bases; unmatched junction nucleotides: 9. The CDR3 loop spans 17 amino acids. The germline CDR1 and CDR2 sequences are SGHNT and YYREEE (reference sequence). The CDR3, as DNA: TGTGCCAGCAGCCCGAGGGGACTAGCGGGAGTAGGCAATGAGCAGTTCTTC. It specifies CASSPRGLAGVGNEQFF.

This chain connects TRBV19 to TRBJ2-5; D ambiguous. Per the germline V gene, CDR1 is LNHDA and CDR2 is SQIVND (reference sequence). Trimming left V 0 bases short and J 0 bases short, with 14 bases between. The CDR3 extends over 17 amino acids. CDR3 protein: CASSIDPRVGNQETQYF. The CDR3 bases are TGTGCCAGTAGTATAGATCCCCGGGTAGGGAACCAAGAGACCCAGTACTTC.

The chain has TRBV6-1 and TRBJ1-6; 8 positions match TRBD1. The CDR3 consists of 16 residues. Germline V gives CDR1 MNHNS, CDR2 SASEGT. The V and J ends lost 2 bases and 7 bases, in that order; junction bases with no gene match: 7. As DNA, the CDR3 is TGTGCCAGCAGTGAACCCCAGACAGGGGTAAATTCACCCCTCCACTTT. The encoded protein is CASSEPQTGVNSPLHF.

Written as DNA, the CDR3 is TGTGCCAGCAGTAGATATGGCAATCAGCCCCAGCATTTT. This translates into CASSRYGNQPQHF. This chain links TRBV6-1 with TRBJ1-5; D ambiguous. The CDR3 contains 13 residues. Trimming took 5 bases from V and 2 from J, leaving 7 bases between them. Germline CDR1 is MNHNS and CDR2 is SASEGT.

The chain is built from TRBV5-1 and TRBJ2-7; 9 bases align to TRBD2. Germline-derived CDR1 and CDR2 are SGHRS and YFSETQ. V lost 1 base to trimming and J lost 3 bases; unmatched junction nucleotides: 2. The CDR3 totals 14 residues. CDR3 region: CASSLRAGGYEQYF. CDR3 sequence (DNA): TGCGCCAGCAGCTTGCGAGCGGGAGGCTACGAGCAGTACTTC.

The rearrangement uses TRBV6-1 and TRBJ1-6; no definite D call. V lost 3 bases, J lost 0 bases, and 12 bases lay in between. The germline CDR1 and CDR2 sequences are MNHNS and SASEGT. The CDR3 has 17 residues. CDR3 nucleotide sequence: TGTGCCAGCAGTGAGGCGGCAATTAGCTCCTATAATTCACCCCTCCACTTT. This encodes CASSEAAISSYNSPLHF.

The genes are TRBV6-5 and TRBJ2-1, with D uncertain. Germline V gene lookup returns CDR1 MNHEY and CDR2 SVGAGI. Trimming cost V 0 bases and J 8 bases, with 14 bases left between them. CDR3 length equals 15 residues. CDR3 DNA: TGTGCCAGCAGTTACTCGGAGACATTCGGCCATGAGCAGTTCTTC. The encoded protein is CASSYSETFGHEQFF.

This clone showed up just once. V usage is TRBV28 and J usage is TRBJ2-3; TRBD1 aligns across 9 bases. Germline assignment: CDR1 MDHEN and CDR2 SYDVKM. V shed 6 bases, J shed 7 bases, and the junction held 11 bases outside the gene matches. The CDR3 is 15 amino acids. CDR3: CASRAPGQGAYTQYF. CDR3 sequence (DNA): TGTGCCAGCAGAGCTCCGGGACAGGGTGCATATACGCAGTATTTT.

J is TRBJ1-1 and V is TRBV29-1; weak D call: TRBD1 (5 bases). The CDR3 is 14 residues long. CDR1 and CDR2 (germline): SQVTM, ANQGSEA. V was cut by 6 bases and J by 1 base, with 15 bases left in between. CDR3 nucleotides: TGCAGCGTCCGAAGGACACCCGAGAACACTGAAGCTTTCTTT. Amino acid sequence: CSVRRTPENTEAFF. The entire variable domain, with the rest obtained from reference TRBV29-1 and TRBJ1-1, is as follows: SAVISQKPSRDICQRGTSLTIQCQVDSQVTMMFWYRQQPGQSLTLIATANQGSEATYESGFVIDKFPISRPNLTFSTLTVSNMSPEDSSIYLCSVRRTPENTEAFFGQGTRLTVV.

The chain is built from TRBV28 and TRBJ2-1, with D possibly called TRBD1 or TRBD2 (6 bases each). V lost 8 bases, J lost 8 bases, and 25 bases lay in between. Germline CDR1 is MDHEN and CDR2 is SYDVKM. The CDR3 covers 16 residues. The CDR3 protein is CASLSGGGQGLDEQFF. The CDR3 bases are TGTGCCAGCCTCTCCGGGGGAGGCCAGGGGCTCGATGAGCAGTTCTTC.

The rearrangement uses TRBV27 and TRBJ2-5; D is uncertain. The V gene's germline CDR1 is MNHEY and CDR2 SMNVEV (reference sequence). V lost 2 bases, J lost 4 bases, and 8 bases lay in between. The CDR3 runs to 13 residues. CDR3 loop: CASSLGRIETQYF. For the CDR3, the DNA is TGTGCCAGCAGTTTAGGACGGATAGAGACCCAGTACTTC.

V and J are TRBV28 and TRBJ2-7; the D gene is possibly TRBD2 (8 bases). The V end lost 3 bases, the J end lost 5 bases, and 20 bases lay between the germline ends. This CDR3 is built from 16 residues. Germline CDR1 and CDR2: MDHEN and SYDVKM. The DNA for the CDR3 is TGTGCCAGCAGTTTCCCAGCGACAGGGACTAGGCACGAGCAGTACTTC. As protein: CASSFPATGTRHEQYF.